The clone carrying this T cell receptor (beta chain) occurred many times. The sample originates from a study of T cells in Graves' hyperthyroidism and ophthalmopathy. Across the study: The blood sample was taken at first diagnosis, before treatment began.

The germline V gene encodes CDR1 DFQATT and CDR2 SNEGSKA (reference sequence). Trimming took off 5 bases at V and 1 base at J, with 9 bases between the two ends. The length of the CDR3 is 14 residues. Fresh peripheral blood, approximately 10 ml, was the source of the PBMCs. The CDR3 regions of TCR beta were amplified from RNA transcripts. The primer set for the first-round RT-PCR of the TCR CDR3 was HTBI. TCRdb analysed the multiplex PCR reads with MiXCR anew, one entry per CDR3 protein. This sample has under 700,000 distinct CDR3 sequences; approximately 16% occur once, and the top ten carry 15% to 20%.

Sequenced: blood. The TCR was taken from a woman under 30 with Graves' hyperthyroidism. This rearrangement joins TRBV20-1 to TRBJ1-6; unclear D gene. Here the CDR3 reads CSAETISYNSPLHF. The DNA for the CDR3 is TGCAGTGCTGAGACGATATCCTATAATTCACCCCTCCACTTT.